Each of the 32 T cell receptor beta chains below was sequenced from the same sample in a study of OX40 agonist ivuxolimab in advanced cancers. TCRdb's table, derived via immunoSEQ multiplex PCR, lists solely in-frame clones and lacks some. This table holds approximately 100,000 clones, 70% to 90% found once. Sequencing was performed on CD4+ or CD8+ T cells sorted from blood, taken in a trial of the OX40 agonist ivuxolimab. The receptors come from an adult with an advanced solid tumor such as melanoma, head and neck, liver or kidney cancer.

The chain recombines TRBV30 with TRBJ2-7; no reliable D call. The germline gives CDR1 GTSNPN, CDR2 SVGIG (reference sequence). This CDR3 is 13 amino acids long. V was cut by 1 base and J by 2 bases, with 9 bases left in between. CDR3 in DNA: TGTGCCTGGAGTGAGGGCCACACCTACGAGCAGTACTTC. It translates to CAWSEGHTYEQYF.

The CDR3 DNA reads as TGTGCCAGCAGGGCAACGGGACAGGTCACAGATACGCAGTATTTT. It is translated as CASRATGQVTDTQYF. The rearrangement uses TRBV6-5 and TRBJ2-3, with 8 bases that match TRBD1. CDR1 and CDR2 (germline): MNHEY, SVGAGI. V lost 6 bases to trimming and J lost 2 bases; unmatched junction nucleotides: 7. The CDR3 is 15 amino acids.

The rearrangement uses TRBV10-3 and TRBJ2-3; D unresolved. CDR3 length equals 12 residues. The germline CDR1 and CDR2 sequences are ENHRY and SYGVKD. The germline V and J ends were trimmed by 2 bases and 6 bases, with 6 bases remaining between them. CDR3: CAISEIFDTQYF. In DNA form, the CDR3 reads TGTGCCATCAGTGAGATATTTGATACGCAGTATTTT.

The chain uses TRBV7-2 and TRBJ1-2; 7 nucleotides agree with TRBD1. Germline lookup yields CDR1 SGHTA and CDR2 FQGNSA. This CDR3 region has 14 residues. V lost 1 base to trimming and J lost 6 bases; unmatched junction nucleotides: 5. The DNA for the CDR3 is TGTGCCAGCAGCTTAGGACAGGGAGATCATGGCTACACCTTC. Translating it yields CASSLGQGDHGYTF.

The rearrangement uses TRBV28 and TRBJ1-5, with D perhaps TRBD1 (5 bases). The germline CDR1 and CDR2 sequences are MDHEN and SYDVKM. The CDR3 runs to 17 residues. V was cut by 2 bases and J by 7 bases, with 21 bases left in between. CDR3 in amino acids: CASSLVVATHRGQPQHF. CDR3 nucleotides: TGTGCCAGCAGTTTAGTAGTGGCAACTCATAGGGGACAGCCCCAGCATTTT. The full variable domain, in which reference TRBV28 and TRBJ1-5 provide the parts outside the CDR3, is DVKVTQSSRYLVKRTGEKVFLECVQDMDHENMFWYRQDPGLGLRLIYFSYDVKMKEKGDIPEGYSVSREKKERFSLILESASTNQTSMYLCASSLVVATHRGQPQHFGDGTRLSIL.

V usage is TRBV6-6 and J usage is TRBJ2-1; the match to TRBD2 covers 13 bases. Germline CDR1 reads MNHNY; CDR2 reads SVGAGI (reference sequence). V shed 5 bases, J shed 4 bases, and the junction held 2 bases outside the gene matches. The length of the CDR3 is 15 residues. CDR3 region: CASSQLAGGYNEQFF. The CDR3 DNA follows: TGTGCCAGCAGTCAACTAGCGGGGGGGTACAATGAGCAGTTCTTC.

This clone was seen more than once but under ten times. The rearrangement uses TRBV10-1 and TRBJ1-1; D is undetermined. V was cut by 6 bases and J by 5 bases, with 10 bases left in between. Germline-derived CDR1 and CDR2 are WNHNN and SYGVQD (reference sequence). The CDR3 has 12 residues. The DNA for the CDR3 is TGCGCCAGCAGCCCCGGGGTGACTGAAGCTTTCTTT. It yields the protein CASSPGVTEAFF.

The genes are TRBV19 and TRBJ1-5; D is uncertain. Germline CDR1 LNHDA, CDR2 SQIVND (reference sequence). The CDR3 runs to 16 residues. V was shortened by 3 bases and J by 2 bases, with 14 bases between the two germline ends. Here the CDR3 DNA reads TGTGCCAGTAGTATGGTATCCCCAATGGGCAATCAGCCCCAGCATTTT. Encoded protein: CASSMVSPMGNQPQHF.

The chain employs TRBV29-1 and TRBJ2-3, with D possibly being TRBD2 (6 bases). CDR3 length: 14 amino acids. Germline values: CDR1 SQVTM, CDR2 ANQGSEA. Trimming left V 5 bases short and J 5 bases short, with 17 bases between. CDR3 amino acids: CSVSPGTLEDTQYF. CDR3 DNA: TGCAGCGTTTCACCCGGGACTCTGGAAGATACGCAGTATTTT.

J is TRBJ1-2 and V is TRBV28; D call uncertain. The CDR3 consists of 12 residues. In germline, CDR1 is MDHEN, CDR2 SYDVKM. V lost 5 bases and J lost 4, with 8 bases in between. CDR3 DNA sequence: TGTGCCAGCAGTCTCCGGGTCTATGGCTACACCTTC. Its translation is CASSLRVYGYTF.

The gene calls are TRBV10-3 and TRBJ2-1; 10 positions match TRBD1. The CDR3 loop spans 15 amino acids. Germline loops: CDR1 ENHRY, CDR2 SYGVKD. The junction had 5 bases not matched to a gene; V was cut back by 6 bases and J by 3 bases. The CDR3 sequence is CAIRNGQGDYNEQFF. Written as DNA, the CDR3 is TGTGCCATCAGGAACGGACAGGGGGACTACAATGAGCAGTTCTTC.

The CDR3 spells CASSLLEANTEAFF. CDR3 DNA sequence: TGTGCCAGCAGCTTGTTGGAGGCGAACACTGAAGCTTTCTTT. This rearrangement joins TRBV11-2 to TRBJ1-1; D is undetermined. V lost 3 bases and J lost 1, with 9 bases in between. Germline assignment: CDR1 SGHAT and CDR2 FQNNGV. CDR3 length: 14 residues.

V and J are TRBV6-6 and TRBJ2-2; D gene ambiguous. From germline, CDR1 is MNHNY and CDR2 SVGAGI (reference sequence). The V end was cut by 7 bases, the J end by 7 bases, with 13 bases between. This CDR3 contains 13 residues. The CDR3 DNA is TGTGCCAGCACCCCCACCACTAACGGGGAGCTGTTTTTT. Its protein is CASTPTTNGELFF.

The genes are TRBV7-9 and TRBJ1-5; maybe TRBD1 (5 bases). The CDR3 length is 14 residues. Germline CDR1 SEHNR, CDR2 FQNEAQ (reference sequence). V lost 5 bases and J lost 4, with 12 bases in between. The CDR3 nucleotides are TGTGCCAGCAGCCAGGGACCTCTTAATCAGCCCCAGCATTTT. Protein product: CASSQGPLNQPQHF.

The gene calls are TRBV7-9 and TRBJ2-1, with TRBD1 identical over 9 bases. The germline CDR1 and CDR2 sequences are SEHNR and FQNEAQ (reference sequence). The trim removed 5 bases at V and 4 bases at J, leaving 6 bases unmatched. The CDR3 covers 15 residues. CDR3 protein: CASSGPGTGYNEQFF. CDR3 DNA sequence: TGTGCCAGCAGCGGGCCGGGGACAGGGTACAATGAGCAGTTCTTC.

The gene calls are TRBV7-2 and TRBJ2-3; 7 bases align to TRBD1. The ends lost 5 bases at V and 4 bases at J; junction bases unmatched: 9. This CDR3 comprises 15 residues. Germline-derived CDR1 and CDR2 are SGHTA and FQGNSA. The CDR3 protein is CASSLTGTGADTQYF. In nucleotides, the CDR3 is TGTGCCAGCAGCCTCACAGGAACAGGGGCAGATACGCAGTATTTT.

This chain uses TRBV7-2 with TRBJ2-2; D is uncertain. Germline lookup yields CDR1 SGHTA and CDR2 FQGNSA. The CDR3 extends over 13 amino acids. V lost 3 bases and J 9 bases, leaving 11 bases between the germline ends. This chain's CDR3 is CASSFNSGRELFF. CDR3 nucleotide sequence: TGTGCCAGCAGCTTCAACAGTGGCAGGGAGCTGTTTTTT.

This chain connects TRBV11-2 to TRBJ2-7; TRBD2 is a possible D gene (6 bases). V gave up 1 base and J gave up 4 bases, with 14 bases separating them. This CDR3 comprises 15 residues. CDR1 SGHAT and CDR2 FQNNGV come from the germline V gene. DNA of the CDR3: TGTGCCAGCAGCTTAGGAGGTGGAGGGAGGTACGAGCAGTACTTC. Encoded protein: CASSLGGGGRYEQYF.

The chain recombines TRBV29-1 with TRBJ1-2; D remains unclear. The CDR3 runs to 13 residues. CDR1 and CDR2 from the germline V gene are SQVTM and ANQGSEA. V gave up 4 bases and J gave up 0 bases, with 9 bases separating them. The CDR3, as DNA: TGCAGCGTTGCGTTGAATCCTAACTATGGCTACACCTTC. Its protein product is CSVALNPNYGYTF.

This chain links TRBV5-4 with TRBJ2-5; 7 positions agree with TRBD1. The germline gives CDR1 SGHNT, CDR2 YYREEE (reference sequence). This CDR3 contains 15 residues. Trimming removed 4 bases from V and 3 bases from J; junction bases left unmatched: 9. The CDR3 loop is CASSPTGVPKETQYF. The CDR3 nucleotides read TGTGCCAGCAGCCCTACAGGGGTGCCCAAAGAGACCCAGTACTTC.

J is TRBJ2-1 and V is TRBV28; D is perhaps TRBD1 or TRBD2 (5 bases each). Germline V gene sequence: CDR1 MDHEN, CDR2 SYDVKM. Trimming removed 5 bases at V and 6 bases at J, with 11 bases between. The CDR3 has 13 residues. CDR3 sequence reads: CASSPGTSNEQFF. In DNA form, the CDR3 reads TGTGCCAGCAGTCCTGGGACCAGCAATGAGCAGTTCTTC.

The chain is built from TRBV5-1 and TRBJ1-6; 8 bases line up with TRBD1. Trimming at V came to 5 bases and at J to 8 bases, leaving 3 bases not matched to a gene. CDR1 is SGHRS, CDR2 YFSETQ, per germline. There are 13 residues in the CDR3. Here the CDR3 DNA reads TGCGCCAGCAGGCAGGGGGCGGATTCACCCCTCCACTTT. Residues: CASRQGADSPLHF.

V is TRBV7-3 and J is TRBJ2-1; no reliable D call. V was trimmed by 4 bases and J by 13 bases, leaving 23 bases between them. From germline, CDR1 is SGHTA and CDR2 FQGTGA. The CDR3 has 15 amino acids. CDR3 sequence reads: CASSSASTGGELQFF. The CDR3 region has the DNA TGTGCCAGCAGCTCGGCCTCTACGGGTGGAGAATTACAGTTCTTC.

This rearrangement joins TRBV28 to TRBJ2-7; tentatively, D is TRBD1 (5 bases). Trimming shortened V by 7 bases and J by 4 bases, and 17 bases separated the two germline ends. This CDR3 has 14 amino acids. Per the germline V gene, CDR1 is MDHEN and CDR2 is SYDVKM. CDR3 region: CASNKAGWSYEQYF. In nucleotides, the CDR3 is TGTGCCAGCAACAAGGCAGGGTGGAGTTACGAGCAGTACTTC.

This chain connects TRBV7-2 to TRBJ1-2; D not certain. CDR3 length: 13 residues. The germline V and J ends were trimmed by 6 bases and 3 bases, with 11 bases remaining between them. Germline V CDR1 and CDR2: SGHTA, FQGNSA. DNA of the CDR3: TGTGCCAGCAGTCCGGGCGCTGACTATGGCTACACCTTC. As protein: CASSPGADYGYTF.

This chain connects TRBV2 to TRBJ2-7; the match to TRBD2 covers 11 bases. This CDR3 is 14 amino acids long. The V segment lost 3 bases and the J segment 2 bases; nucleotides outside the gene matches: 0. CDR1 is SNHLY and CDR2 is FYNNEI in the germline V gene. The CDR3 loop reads CASSEGLAAYEQYF. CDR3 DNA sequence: TGTGCCAGCAGTGAGGGACTAGCGGCCTACGAGCAGTACTTC.

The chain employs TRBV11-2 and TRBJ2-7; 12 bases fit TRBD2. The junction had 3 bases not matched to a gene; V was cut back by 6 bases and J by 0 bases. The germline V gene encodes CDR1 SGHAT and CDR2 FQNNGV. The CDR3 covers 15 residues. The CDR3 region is CASRKLAGGSYEQYF. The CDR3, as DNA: TGTGCCAGCAGGAAACTAGCGGGGGGCTCCTACGAGCAGTACTTC.

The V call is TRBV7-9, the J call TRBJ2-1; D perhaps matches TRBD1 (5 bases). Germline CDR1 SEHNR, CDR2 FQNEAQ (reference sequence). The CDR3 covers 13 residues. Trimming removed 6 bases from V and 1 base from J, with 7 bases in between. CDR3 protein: CASRRQSYNEQFF. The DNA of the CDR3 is TGTGCCAGCAGACGACAGTCCTACAATGAGCAGTTCTTC. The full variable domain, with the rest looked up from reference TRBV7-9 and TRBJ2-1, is DTGVSQNPRHKITKRGQNVTFRCDPISEHNRLYWYRQTLGQGPEFLTYFQNEAQLEKSRLLSDRFSAERPKGSFSTLEIQRTEQGDSAMYLCASRRQSYNEQFFGPGTRLTVL.

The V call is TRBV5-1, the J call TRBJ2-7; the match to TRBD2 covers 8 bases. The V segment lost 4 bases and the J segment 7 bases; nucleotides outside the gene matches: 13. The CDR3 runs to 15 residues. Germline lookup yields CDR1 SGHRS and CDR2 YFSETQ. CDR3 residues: CASSREGPGTGEQYF. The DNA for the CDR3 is TGCGCCAGCAGCCGGGAGGGCCCAGGGACGGGTGAGCAGTACTTC.

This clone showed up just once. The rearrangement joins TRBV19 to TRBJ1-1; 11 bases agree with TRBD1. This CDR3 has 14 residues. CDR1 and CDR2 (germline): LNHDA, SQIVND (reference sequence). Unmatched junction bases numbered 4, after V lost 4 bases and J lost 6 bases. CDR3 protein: CASSTGQGAPEAFF. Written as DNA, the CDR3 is TGTGCCAGTAGTACAGGACAGGGGGCTCCTGAAGCTTTCTTT.

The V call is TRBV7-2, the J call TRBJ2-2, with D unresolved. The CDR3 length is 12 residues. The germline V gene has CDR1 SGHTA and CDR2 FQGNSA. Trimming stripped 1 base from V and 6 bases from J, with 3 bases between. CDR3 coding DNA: TGTGCCAGCAGCTTAGGTCCCGGGGAGCTGTTTTTT. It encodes CASSLGPGELFF.

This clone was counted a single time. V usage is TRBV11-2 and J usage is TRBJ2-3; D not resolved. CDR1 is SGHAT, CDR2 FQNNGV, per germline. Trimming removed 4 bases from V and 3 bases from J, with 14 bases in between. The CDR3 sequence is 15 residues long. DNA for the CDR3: TGTGCCAGCAGCTATATAGGGCCCGAGACAGATACGCAGTATTTT. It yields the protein CASSYIGPETDTQYF.